Listed here is a single T cell receptor beta chain. Enrolment of Seattle patients took place during active infection, and they were followed longitudinally. This sample is drawn from a study of blood T cell repertoires in COVID-19. Overall study: The analysed material was cDNA or gDNA that came from T cells, B-cell-depleted T cells, or PBMCs.

The CDR3 covers 16 residues. Germline V gives CDR1 SGHNT, CDR2 YYREEE (reference sequence). J gave up 7 bases and V 5 bases, and 8 bases lay outside the gene matches. Sequencing was performed with immunoSEQ multiplex PCR; in TCRdb, only in-frame clones are kept and a portion is missing. Seen here are approximately 480,000 clones, 80% to 90% observed once, and the top ten hold around 0.95%. The specimen was peripheral blood. The sequence was collected from a man aged 18 to 30 with COVID-19, enrolled during active disease. This rearrangement joins TRBV5-4 to TRBJ2-5; 16 bases fit TRBD2. The CDR3 protein is CASSTGLAGGQATQYF. In DNA, the CDR3 is TGTGCCAGCAGTACGGGACTAGCGGGGGGGCAGGCGACCCAGTACTTC.